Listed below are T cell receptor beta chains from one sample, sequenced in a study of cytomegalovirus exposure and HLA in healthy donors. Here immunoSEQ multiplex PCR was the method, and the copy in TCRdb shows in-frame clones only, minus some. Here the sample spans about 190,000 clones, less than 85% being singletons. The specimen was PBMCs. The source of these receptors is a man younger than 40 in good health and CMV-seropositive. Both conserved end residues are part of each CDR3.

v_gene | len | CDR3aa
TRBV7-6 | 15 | CASSPGTGVGYEQYF
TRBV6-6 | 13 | CASSSQASREQYF
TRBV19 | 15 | CASSISRGRNEKLFF
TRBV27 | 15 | CASQRTSGSYNEQFF
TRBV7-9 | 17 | CASSLATPGQGWDEQYF
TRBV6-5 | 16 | CASSYLRTGGGYGYTF
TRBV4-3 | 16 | CASSRALAGSYNEQFF
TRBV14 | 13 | CASSRDSYQPQHF
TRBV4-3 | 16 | CASSKRGGLSTGEQFF
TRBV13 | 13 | CASSREVVVEQFF
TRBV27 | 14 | CASSLSGGGNKQFF
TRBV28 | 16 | CASSFRTVAGFNEQYF
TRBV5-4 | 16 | CASSQLSGGSNYGYTF
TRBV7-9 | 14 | CASSQGVSNQPQHF
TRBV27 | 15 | CASSLFQGAGTEAFF
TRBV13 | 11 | CASSFTLEAFF
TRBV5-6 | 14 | CASSLTGGLETQYF
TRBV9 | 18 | CASSGGTGGPVNTDTQYF
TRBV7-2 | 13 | CASSSLVTGELFF
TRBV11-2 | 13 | CASSLGTGYEQYF
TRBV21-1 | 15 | CASSVTRTPPYEQYF
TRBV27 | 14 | CASSLRDRAYEQYF
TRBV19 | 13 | CASSAQEAYEQYF
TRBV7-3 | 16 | CASSLSPDRAGTEAFF
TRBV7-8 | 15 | CASSTVSGKEETQYF
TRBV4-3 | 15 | CASRPGQISITEAFF
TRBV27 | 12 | CASSKGGAGQYF
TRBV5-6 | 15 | CASSLAGGSLQPQHF
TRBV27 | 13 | CASSAGVQETQYF
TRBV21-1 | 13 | CASWSRGAKTQYF
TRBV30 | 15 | CAWNVPGTGIYEQYF
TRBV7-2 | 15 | CASSLSPRGNTEAFF
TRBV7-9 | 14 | CASSLGTARQPQHF
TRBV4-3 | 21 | CASSQEAPGLAGRSRTDTQYF
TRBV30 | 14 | CAWSMGHPGNTIYF
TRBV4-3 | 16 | CASSQVKRISAGELFF